These 23 T cell receptor beta chains were sequenced from one sample in a study of T-cell reconstitution after alpha-beta-depleted transplantation in children. The TCRbeta library was prepared with unique molecular identifiers. Each CDR3 protein is one row after TCRdb ran MiXCR on the PCR reads. This table has around 420,000 distinct CDR3 sequences, 15% to 20% appearing once. Specimen: PBMCs, mostly from graft donor cells, collected 360 days after TCRalphabeta/CD19-depleted stem cell transplant. The receptors come from a boy younger than two who had a stem cell transplant for Wiskott-Aldrich syndrome, so the T cells may come from the graft donor.

V and J are TRBV12-3 or TRBV12-4 and TRBJ1-6; 7 positions match TRBD1. V was clipped by 7 bases and J by 7 bases; unmatched bases: 7. This CDR3 is 14 amino acids long. This CDR3 is CASTSTGYNSPLHF. In nucleotides, the CDR3 is TGTGCCAGCACCTCGACAGGGTACAATTCACCCCTCCACTTT.

The CDR3 DNA sequence: TGTGCCAGCAGCTTAGATGTCGGACAGGGGCGACCCTACGAGCAGTACTTC. Translating it yields CASSLDVGQGRPYEQYF. This rearrangement joins TRBV11-2 to TRBJ2-7; 9 bases agree with TRBD1. This CDR3 has 17 amino acids. The V gene end was trimmed by 0 bases and the J gene end by 2 bases; junction bases not matched to a gene: 8. In germline, CDR1 is SGHAT, CDR2 FQNNGV.

The rearrangement joins TRBV7-8 to TRBJ2-7, with TRBD1 identical over 7 bases. This CDR3 is 18 amino acids long. CDR1 SGHVS and CDR2 FQNEAQ come from the germline V gene. The V segment lost 2 bases and the J segment 5 bases; nucleotides outside the gene matches: 18. DNA for the CDR3: TGTGCCAGCAGCTTAACTCCCCCCGGGACAGCGATTCGGGACGAGCAGTACTTC. Residues: CASSLTPPGTAIRDEQYF. Using reference TRBV7-8 and TRBJ2-7 for the parts outside the CDR3, the full variable domain is GAGVSQSPRYKVAKRGQDVALRCDPISGHVSLFWYQQALGQGPEFLTYFQNEAQLDKSGLPSDRFFAERPEGSVSTLKIQRTQQEDSAVYLCASSLTPPGTAIRDEQYFGPGTRLTVT.

The table lists this clonotype with many counts. The V and J genes are TRBV7-2 and TRBJ2-3; 10 bases line up with TRBD2. The CDR3 runs 16 residues. Germline V lookup: CDR1 SGHTA, CDR2 FQGNSA. V shed 0 bases and J 0 bases; nucleotides not matched to a gene: 0. CDR3 region: CASSLASGGSTDTQYF. CDR3 DNA sequence: TGTGCCAGCAGCTTAGCTAGCGGGGGGAGCACAGATACGCAGTATTTT.

This clonotype was counted many times. V is TRBV5-1 and J is TRBJ2-4; TRBD2 matches 8 bases. The CDR3 runs 14 residues. The J segment lost 6 bases and the V segment lost 4 bases, leaving 6 bases of the junction unmatched. In germline, CDR1 is SGHRS, CDR2 YFSETQ. In DNA, the CDR3 is TGCGCCAGCAGCGCCGGGGGGGGCGGAAACATTCAGTACTTC. Amino acids: CASSAGGGGNIQYF.

This clonotype was seen only a few times. V gene TRBV4-1 combines with J gene TRBJ2-7, with TRBD1 identical over 7 bases. The trim removed 3 bases at V and 0 bases at J, leaving 8 bases unmatched. The CDR3 has 16 residues. Germline lookup yields CDR1 MGHRA and CDR2 YSYEKL. The CDR3 is CASSQGIRDSSYEQYF. Here the CDR3 DNA reads TGCGCCAGCAGCCAGGGGATACGGGACAGCTCCTACGAGCAGTACTTC.

There are a few counts of this clonotype. J is TRBJ2-7 and V is TRBV6-5; perhaps D is TRBD1 or TRBD2 (6 bases each). V was clipped by 6 bases and J by 3 bases, with 15 bases between them. Germline assignment: CDR1 MNHEY and CDR2 SVGAGI. CDR3 length: 14 residues. The CDR3 sequence is CASSSGGGYYEQYF. DNA for the CDR3: TGTGCCAGCAGCTCCGGGGGCGGTTACTACGAGCAGTACTTC.

The rearrangement uses TRBV5-1 and TRBJ2-7; 8 bases are shared with TRBD2. Germline CDR1 reads SGHRS; CDR2 reads YFSETQ. J was trimmed by 5 bases and V by 4 bases; bases with no gene match: 17. This CDR3 has 17 residues. CDR3 residues: CASSLAWRGLGRDEQYF. The CDR3 nucleotides read TGCGCCAGCAGCCTGGCCTGGAGGGGACTAGGACGAGACGAGCAGTACTTC.

The sample holds a few counts of this clonotype. V usage is TRBV11-2 and J usage is TRBJ2-1; the match to TRBD2 covers 11 bases. This CDR3 is 14 amino acids long. Germline-derived CDR1 and CDR2 are SGHAT and FQNNGV. Unmatched junction bases numbered 8, after V lost 6 bases and J lost 10 bases. Written as DNA, the CDR3 is TGTGCCAGCAGACAAACCGGGACTAGCGGCGAGCAGTTCTTC. It is translated as CASRQTGTSGEQFF.

This CDR3 reads CSARLAGRGETQYF. CDR3 bases: TGCAGTGCTAGACTAGCGGGCCGAGGGGAGACCCAGTACTTC. The chain links TRBV20-1 to TRBJ2-5; 8 bases match TRBD2. The germline V gene encodes CDR1 DFQATT and CDR2 SNEGSKA (reference sequence). The junction had 7 bases not matched to a gene; V was cut back by 2 bases and J by 5 bases. This CDR3 comprises 14 residues.

This clonotype has more than one count but fewer than ten. The rearrangement joins TRBV5-1 to TRBJ2-5; 8 nucleotides line up with TRBD1. The CDR3 has 14 residues. V lost 4 bases to trimming and J lost 0 bases; unmatched junction nucleotides: 2. CDR1 and CDR2 from the germline V gene are SGHRS and YFSETQ. DNA for the CDR3: TGCGCCAGCAGCCGGGACAGGTACCAAGAGACCCAGTACTTC. It specifies CASSRDRYQETQYF.

This clonotype was counted at least ten times. CDR3 sequence reads: CASSVAGTSSYEQYF. CDR3 DNA sequence: TGTGCCAGCAGCGTAGCCGGGACTAGCTCCTACGAGCAGTACTTC. The V gene is TRBV9, the J gene TRBJ2-7, with 8 bases aligning to TRBD2. CDR3 length: 15 residues. Trimming removed 0 bases from V and 0 bases from J; junction bases left unmatched: 2. Germline V gives CDR1 SGDLS, CDR2 YYNGEE.

As to this clonotype: The junction differs from germline at one of its ends, possibly a read error. The chain uses TRBV28 and TRBJ2-7; D is perhaps TRBD1 (6 bases). This CDR3 is built from 16 residues. The V gene's germline CDR1 is MDHEN and CDR2 SYDVKM. Written as DNA, the CDR3 is TGTGCCACCAGTCCCCCCCTGACAGGTCTCTTCTACGAGCAGTACTTC. Protein: CATSPPLTGLFYEQYF.

This clonotype was observed a few times. The gene calls are TRBV28 and TRBJ2-3; 10 nucleotides line up with TRBD2. The CDR3 totals 15 residues. Germline CDR1 is MDHEN and CDR2 is SYDVKM. V lost 5 bases, J lost 4 bases, and 6 bases stayed unmatched. The chain's CDR3 is CASSPGLARPDTQYF. The CDR3 nucleotides are TGTGCCAGCAGTCCGGGACTAGCGCGGCCAGATACGCAGTATTTT. Variable domain in full (rest from reference TRBV28 and TRBJ2-3): DVKVTQSSRYLVKRTGEKVFLECVQDMDHENMFWYRQDPGLGLRLIYFSYDVKMKEKGDIPEGYSVSREKKERFSLILESASTNQTSMYLCASSPGLARPDTQYFGPGTRLTVL.

This clonotype occurred a few times. This chain uses TRBV20-1 with TRBJ1-2; D uncertain. The CDR3 runs 13 residues. V was trimmed by 6 bases and J by 2 bases, leaving 13 bases between them. Per germline, CDR1 DFQATT and CDR2 SNEGSKA (reference sequence). CDR3 sequence: CSAFKVGNYGYTF. CDR3 DNA sequence: TGCAGTGCCTTTAAGGTGGGGAACTATGGCTACACCTTC.

In its sample, this clonotype was seen a few times. The V call is TRBV7-8, the J call TRBJ2-5, with D perhaps matching TRBD2 (6 bases). The germline V gene encodes CDR1 SGHVS and CDR2 FQNEAQ. Trimming left V 5 bases short and J 2 bases short, with 15 bases between. CDR3 size: 15 residues. CDR3 nucleotides: TGTGCCAGCAGCCTAGTACTAGCCAGACAAGAGACCCAGTACTTC. It yields the protein CASSLVLARQETQYF.

This clonotype was observed a handful of times. The rearrangement joins TRBV15 to TRBJ1-5, with D unclear. CDR3 length: 19 residues. Germline CDR1 and CDR2: LNHNV and YYDKDF (reference sequence). Trimming pared 1 base from V and 3 bases from J, leaving 22 bases between. CDR3 DNA sequence: TGTGCCACCAGCAGAGTCGTGTGGGTGCCCACTAGAGACAATCAGCCCCAGCATTTT. Residues: CATSRVVWVPTRDNQPQHF.

V gene TRBV6-6 combines with J gene TRBJ1-2; D unclear. The CDR3 is 13 residues long. Germline V gives CDR1 MNHNY, CDR2 SVGAGI (reference sequence). Trimming shortened V by 5 bases and J by 0 bases, and 7 bases separated the two germline ends. CDR3 bases: TGTGCCAGCAGTGACGTTGCTAACTATGGCTACACCTTC. Translating it yields CASSDVANYGYTF.

A few counts support this clonotype. The chain couples TRBV10-3 to TRBJ2-7, with 9 positions matching TRBD2. The CDR3 is made up of 14 amino acids. V lost 3 bases and J lost 2; bases outside the gene matches: 2. The germline V gene has CDR1 ENHRY and CDR2 SYGVKD. CDR3 nucleotide sequence: TGTGCCATCAGTGATGCGGGGGGGCCCTACGAGCAGTACTTC. Translating it yields CAISDAGGPYEQYF.

There are many counts of this clonotype. This sequence joins TRBV7-8 and TRBJ2-1; unclear D gene. The V gene's germline CDR1 is SGHVS and CDR2 FQNEAQ. V gave up 3 bases and J gave up 8 bases, with 2 bases separating them. This CDR3 spans 10 amino acids. CDR3 loop: CASSLYEQFF. The CDR3 DNA follows: TGTGCCAGCAGCTTGTATGAGCAGTTCTTC.

The genes are TRBV5-8 and TRBJ1-5; D perhaps matches TRBD1 (5 bases). The V and J ends lost 4 bases and 2 bases respectively, with 10 bases between them. The V gene's germline CDR1 is SGHTS and CDR2 YDEGEE. The CDR3 totals 14 residues. This chain's CDR3 is CASSLGTCNQPQHF. The CDR3 nucleotides are TGTGCCAGCAGCCTCGGGACTTGCAATCAGCCCCAGCATTTT.

For the CDR3, the DNA is TGCGCCAGCAGCCGAGAAAGCGGACTAGCGGGGGCCGGGGAGCTGTTTTTT. Protein product: CASSRESGLAGAGELFF. This chain links TRBV4-1 with TRBJ2-2, with 13 bases fitting TRBD2. Germline V gene lookup returns CDR1 MGHRA and CDR2 YSYEKL. The J segment lost 6 bases and the V segment lost 4 bases, leaving 8 bases of the junction unmatched. The CDR3 totals 17 residues.

This clonotype was found a few times. The rearrangement links TRBV12-3 or TRBV12-4 to TRBJ2-4; 7 positions agree with TRBD2. This CDR3 comprises 16 residues. The V segment lost 5 bases and the J segment 6 bases; nucleotides outside the gene matches: 13. The CDR3 bases are TGTGCCAGCAGTGCCGCAAATAGAGCGGGGAGAAACATTCAGTACTTC. Encoded protein: CASSAANRAGRNIQYF.